This TCR beta chain comes out of a study of immune heterogeneity within non-small cell lung tumors. Turning to the study itself: Histology included several squamous cell carcinomas, approximately nine non-squamous carcinomas and 1 unspecified tumor.

This clonotype was seen many times. The antigen is unknown. Template material for each sample was 550 to 750 ng of bulk tumor genomic DNA. Spaced far apart, several biopsies were taken from each primary tumor during surgery. Their non-small cell lung cancer was newly diagnosed and untreated, and the patients underwent curative surgery. There were under 19 donors in total. They were all newly diagnosed non-small cell lung cancer patients undergoing surgery with curative intent. Study-wide results and limits: Local tumor mutational burden, with an R of around 0.37, correlated moderately but significantly with local T-cell clonality. While identical dominant CDR3 beta clonotypes recurred across tumor sites within a patient, high-frequency clones unique to individual sites also appeared.

Looked up from germline, CDR1 is SNHLY and CDR2 is FYNNEI. V lost 7 bases to trimming and J lost 6 bases; unmatched junction nucleotides: 6. The CDR3 length is 15 residues. The TCR beta CDR3 region was amplified by multiplex PCR employing 32 V and 13 J primers. MiXCR, run by TCRdb on the multiplex PCR reads, gives a single entry per CDR3 protein. The sample holds 15,000 or so distinct CDR3 sequences, under 30% seen once. The chain links TRBV2 to TRBJ2-2, with 12 positions matching TRBD1. This clonotype originated in a man aged 35 to 55 with non-small cell lung cancer. The sequenced material came from lung tumor tissue. CDR3 sequence reads: CASTGTGGRSGELFF. In DNA, the CDR3 is TGTGCCAGCACCGGGACAGGGGGCCGGTCCGGGGAGCTGTTTTTT.